These 15 T cell receptor beta chains were sequenced from one sample in a study of beta chain features in type 1 diabetes. The whole isolated RNA underwent reverse transcription, so sequencing captured expressed TCRB transcripts. The assay was immunoSEQ multiplex PCR, and TCRdb's table has in-frame clones only and misses some. In the table there are more than 85,000 clones, 30% to 40% of which are singletons. What was sequenced was stem cell memory CD4+ T cells from blood. These TCRs come from a woman younger than 30 in good health.

This clone appeared a few times. The genes are TRBV15 and TRBJ2-7; possibly TRBD1 for D (7 bases). Trimming removed 5 bases from V and 2 bases from J, with 13 bases in between. The CDR3 covers 14 residues. Germline loops: CDR1 LNHNV, CDR2 YYDKDF (reference sequence). CDR3 protein: CATSEGGQTYEQYF. CDR3 DNA: TGTGCCACCAGCGAGGGGGGACAGACCTACGAGCAGTACTTC.

This clone was seen a few times. This rearrangement joins TRBV4-3 to TRBJ2-2, with TRBD2 identical over 8 bases. The germline V gene has CDR1 LGHNA and CDR2 YSLEER. CDR3 length: 16 amino acids. J gave up 0 bases and V 3 bases, and 3 bases lay outside the gene matches. CDR3 amino acids: CASSHLAGSNTGELFF. The CDR3, as DNA: TGCGCCAGCAGCCACTTAGCGGGGTCGAACACCGGGGAGCTGTTTTTT.

This clone was counted between two and nine times. The rearrangement uses TRBV7-2 and TRBJ2-3; 11 nucleotides match TRBD2. V was pared by 3 bases and J by 2 bases, with 4 bases of the junction left unmatched. This CDR3 comprises 16 residues. Germline V gene data show CDR1 as SGHTA and CDR2 as FQGNSA. The CDR3 spells CASSFRGLAVTDTQYF. CDR3 nucleotide sequence: TGTGCCAGCAGCTTCCGGGGACTAGCGGTCACAGATACGCAGTATTTT.

The chain employs TRBV2 and TRBJ1-5; D not certain. V was pared by 8 bases and J by 4 bases, with 12 bases between. CDR1 is SNHLY, CDR2 FYNNEI, per germline. This CDR3 comprises 13 residues. CDR3 DNA: TGTGCCAGCGGGAGGGCCGGAAATCAGCCCCAGCATTTT. Translated: CASGRAGNQPQHF.

CDR3 coding DNA: TGTGCCAGCAGTGAGGCCCTAGCGGGTTCCCTGGAGCAGTACTTC. Amino acids: CASSEALAGSLEQYF. The rearrangement links TRBV6-1 to TRBJ2-7, with 8 nucleotides matching TRBD2. CDR1 is MNHNS and CDR2 is SASEGT in the germline V gene. CDR3 length: 15 amino acids. V lost 3 bases and J lost 7; bases outside the gene matches: 11.

The chain recombines TRBV27 with TRBJ2-7; D is ambiguous. The CDR3 spans 11 residues. Trimming left V 6 bases short and J 6 bases short, with 9 bases between. From germline, CDR1 is MNHEY and CDR2 SMNVEV (reference sequence). The CDR3 DNA follows: TGTGCCAGCAGGTCTACTATCGAGCAGTACTTC. It codes for CASRSTIEQYF.

The chain joins TRBV5-1 to TRBJ1-3; 8 nucleotides align to TRBD1. The CDR3 sequence is 18 residues long. Germline assignment: CDR1 SGHRS and CDR2 YFSETQ. V was pared by 0 bases and J by 0 bases, with 8 bases of the junction left unmatched. The CDR3 loop reads CASSLALGQASSGNTIYF. The CDR3 nucleotides are TGCGCCAGCAGCTTGGCCTTGGGACAGGCCAGCTCTGGAAACACCATATATTTT. Using reference TRBV5-1 and TRBJ1-3 for the parts outside the CDR3, the full variable domain is KAGVTQTPRYLIKTRGQQVTLSCSPISGHRSVSWYQQTPGQGLQFLFEYFSETQRNKGNFPGRFSGRQFSNSRSEMNVSTLELGDSALYLCASSLALGQASSGNTIYFGEGSWLTVV.

This rearrangement joins TRBV29-1 to TRBJ2-1, with D perhaps TRBD1 (5 bases). The CDR3 has 14 amino acids. Trimming removed 7 bases from V and 0 bases from J, with 13 bases in between. Germline lookup yields CDR1 SQVTM and CDR2 ANQGSEA. The CDR3: CSASTTVSYNEQFF. As DNA, the CDR3 is TGCAGCGCATCTACGACAGTCTCCTACAATGAGCAGTTCTTC.

This clone was found a few times. CDR3 coding DNA: TGTGCCAGCAGCCCCGGAGAACTAGCGTGGGAGCAGTACTTC. This translates into CASSPGELAWEQYF. The chain joins TRBV7-9 to TRBJ2-7; 7 bases are a match to TRBD2. There are 14 residues in the CDR3. J was trimmed by 7 bases and V by 5 bases; bases with no gene match: 11. CDR1 and CDR2 from the germline V gene are SEHNR and FQNEAQ (reference sequence).

The chain has TRBV7-9 and TRBJ2-5; TRBD2 matches at 9 bases. Germline values: CDR1 SEHNR, CDR2 FQNEAQ (reference sequence). The CDR3 has 15 residues. V dropped 5 bases and J dropped 1; count of bases not matched to a gene: 5. CDR3 bases: TGTGCCAGCAGCCGTAGCGGGAGAGGCCAAGAGACCCAGTACTTC. Protein: CASSRSGRGQETQYF.

The V call is TRBV5-1, the J call TRBJ2-4, with a possible D match to TRBD1 (5 bases). V lost 0 bases and J 2 bases, leaving 6 bases between the germline ends. This CDR3 is 14 amino acids long. The germline V gene encodes CDR1 SGHRS and CDR2 YFSETQ. The chain's CDR3 is CASSLDRSKNIQYF. CDR3 in DNA: TGCGCCAGCAGCTTGGACAGGTCCAAAAACATTCAGTACTTC.

The chain recombines TRBV12-2 with TRBJ2-2; the table calls TRBD2, which could not be checked here. TRBV12-2 corresponds to a pseudogene. There are 19 residues in the CDR3. Here the CDR3 DNA reads TGTGCAAGTTCTCAGAACGCCGGGACTAGCGGGAGTCACACCGGGGAGCTGTTTTTT. Encoded protein: CASSQNAGTSGSHTGELFF.

CDR3 sequence: CASRTRNTIYF. In DNA form, the CDR3 reads TGTGCCAGCAGGACTCGAAACACCATATATTTT. The chain employs TRBV28 and TRBJ1-3; no clear D gene. V gave up 6 bases and J gave up 5 bases, with 5 bases separating them. The CDR3 totals 11 residues. Germline-derived CDR1 and CDR2 are MDHEN and SYDVKM.

This clone was detected only once. The rearrangement links TRBV9 to TRBJ1-2; no firm D call. From germline, CDR1 is SGDLS and CDR2 YYNGEE. There are 14 residues in the CDR3. Trimming removed 0 bases at V and 7 bases at J, with 13 bases between. For the CDR3, the DNA is TGTGCCAGCAGCGTAGATGGAGCGGGCCCTGGCTACACCTTC. Protein sequence: CASSVDGAGPGYTF.

V is TRBV28 and J is TRBJ2-6; perhaps TRBD2 as D (6 bases). Germline CDR1 is MDHEN and CDR2 is SYDVKM. V gave up 5 bases and J gave up 2 bases, with 10 bases separating them. This CDR3 is 15 amino acids long. CDR3 residues: CASSRSGAGANVLTF. The CDR3 DNA reads TGTGCCAGCAGTCGCTCGGGGGCTGGGGCCAACGTCCTGACTTTC. The full variable domain, in which reference TRBV28 and TRBJ2-6 provide the parts outside the CDR3, is DVKVTQSSRYLVKRTGEKVFLECVQDMDHENMFWYRQDPGLGLRLIYFSYDVKMKEKGDIPEGYSVSREKKERFSLILESASTNQTSMYLCASSRSGAGANVLTFGAGSRLTVL.